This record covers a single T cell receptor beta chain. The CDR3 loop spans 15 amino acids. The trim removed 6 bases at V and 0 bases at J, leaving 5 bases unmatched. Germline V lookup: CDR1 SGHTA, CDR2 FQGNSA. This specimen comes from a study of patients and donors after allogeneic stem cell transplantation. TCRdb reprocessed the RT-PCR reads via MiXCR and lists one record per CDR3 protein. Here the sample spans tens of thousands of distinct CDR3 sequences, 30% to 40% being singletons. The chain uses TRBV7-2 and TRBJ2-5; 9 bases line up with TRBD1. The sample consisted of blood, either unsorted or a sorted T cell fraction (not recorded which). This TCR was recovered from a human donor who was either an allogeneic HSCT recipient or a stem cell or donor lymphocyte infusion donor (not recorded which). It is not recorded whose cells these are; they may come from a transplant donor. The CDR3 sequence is CASRGTGTHQETQYF. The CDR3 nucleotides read TGTGCCAGCAGAGGGACAGGGACACACCAAGAGACCCAGTACTTC.